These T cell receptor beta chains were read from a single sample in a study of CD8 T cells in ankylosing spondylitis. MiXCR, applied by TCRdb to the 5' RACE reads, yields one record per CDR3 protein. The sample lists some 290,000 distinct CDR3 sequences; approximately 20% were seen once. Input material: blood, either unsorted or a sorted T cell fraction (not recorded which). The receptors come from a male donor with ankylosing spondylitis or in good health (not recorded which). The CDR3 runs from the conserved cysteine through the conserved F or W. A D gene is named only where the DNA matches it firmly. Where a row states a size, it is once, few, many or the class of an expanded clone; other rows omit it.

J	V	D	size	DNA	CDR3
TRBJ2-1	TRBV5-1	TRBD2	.	TGCGCCAGCAGCTTGGTAATGGGAGGGTATGGGATGAATGAGCAGTTCTTC	CASSLVMGGYGMNEQFF
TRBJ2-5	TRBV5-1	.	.	TGCGCCAGCAGCCTGGGTGTCAGCCGAAAAGAGACCCAGTACTTC	CASSLGVSRKETQYF
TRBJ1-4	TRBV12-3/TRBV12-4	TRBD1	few	TGTGCCAGCAGAGACAGGGGCCCTGAAAAACTGTTTTTT	CASRDRGPEKLFF
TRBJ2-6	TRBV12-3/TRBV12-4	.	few	TGTGCCAGCAGTTGGGGAGGTGGGGCCAACGTCCTGACTTTC	CASSWGGGANVLTF
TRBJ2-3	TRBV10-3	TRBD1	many	TGTGCCATCAGGGGACAGGGCACAGATACGCAGTATTTT	CAIRGQGTDTQYF
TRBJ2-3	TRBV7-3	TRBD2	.	TGTGTACGGACTAGCGATACGCAGTATTTT	CVRTSDTQYF
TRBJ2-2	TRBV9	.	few	TGTGCCAGCAGCGCCCGAGGACCGACGGGCGGGGAGCTGTTTTTT	CASSARGPTGGELFF
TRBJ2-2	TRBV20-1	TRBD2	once	TGCAGTGCTTATCGCCCGGGACTAGCCCACACCGGGGTGCTGTTTTTT	CSAYRPGLAHTGVLFF
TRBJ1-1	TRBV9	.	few	TGTGCCAGCGGATCCCTGGGGGTGAGGACTGAAGCTTTCTTT	CASGSLGVRTEAFF
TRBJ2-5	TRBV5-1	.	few	TGCGCCAGCAGCTTGACGAAAGCAGCGAGCGGCCAAGAGACCCAGTACTTC	CASSLTKAASGQETQYF
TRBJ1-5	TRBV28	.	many	TGTGCCACTCTGGGAAATCAGCCCCAGCATTTT	CATLGNQPQHF
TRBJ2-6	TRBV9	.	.	TGTGCCAGCAGCGTAGGATCGGGCCCAGGGGCAGGAGGGGCCAACGTCCTGACTTTC	CASSVGSGPGAGGANVLTF
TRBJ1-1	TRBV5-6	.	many	TGTGCCAGCAGCTTGGGCAGTTTAGGATTGAACACTGAAGCTTTCTTT	CASSLGSLGLNTEAFF
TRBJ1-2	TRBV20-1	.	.	TGCAGTGCTAGAGTGAATGACGGAATTAACTATGGCTACACCTTC	CSARVNDGINYGYTF